The 16 T cell receptor beta chains listed next were all sequenced from one sample in a study of T-cell memory formation after mild COVID-19. TCRdb re-derived calls from the 5' RACE reads in MiXCR, one entry per CDR3 protein. The data show around 420,000 distinct CDR3 sequences, with 24% seen just once and around 8.7% held by the top ten. Sequencing used PBMCs or a T cell subset sorted from them (not recorded which). The source of these receptors is an adult woman who had mild COVID-19 (a few samples of this study predate the infection). Cell type and time point are not known.

V is TRBV5-1 and J is TRBJ2-6; 12 nucleotides align to TRBD1. J lost 12 bases, V lost 5 bases, and 6 bases had no gene match. The CDR3 has 14 residues. Per the germline V gene, CDR1 is SGHRS and CDR2 is YFSETQ. The CDR3 coding sequence is TGCGCCAGCAGGAGGGACAGGGGGCGCTTCGTCCTGACTTTC. This sequence encodes CASRRDRGRFVLTF.

This clonotype was counted between two and nine times. The gene calls are TRBV24-1 and TRBJ2-1, with 12 bases that match TRBD2. The trim removed 6 bases at V and 5 bases at J, leaving 10 bases unmatched. CDR1 and CDR2 from the germline V gene are KGHDR and SFDVKD. This CDR3 region has 17 residues. The CDR3 sequence is CATSPSLAGGPDNEQFF. The CDR3 DNA reads as TGTGCCACCAGTCCCTCCCTAGCGGGAGGGCCAGACAATGAGCAGTTCTTC.

V usage is TRBV7-9 and J usage is TRBJ2-1; D is ambiguous. CDR3 length equals 10 residues. V lost 3 bases to trimming and J lost 9 bases, with 3 bases between them. In germline, CDR1 is SEHNR, CDR2 FQNEAQ (reference sequence). The CDR3 region is CASSFGEQFF. The CDR3 region has the DNA TGTGCCAGCAGCTTCGGTGAGCAGTTCTTC.

The CDR3 region has the DNA TGTGCCAGCAGCTTGGCCGGGACAGGGGATGCCGGGGAGCTGTTTTTT. Protein: CASSLAGTGDAGELFF. V usage is TRBV5-5 and J usage is TRBJ2-2; 10 bases are a match to TRBD1. The CDR3 extends over 16 amino acids. The V segment lost 0 bases and the J segment 6 bases; nucleotides outside the gene matches: 5. CDR1 and CDR2 from the germline V gene are SGHKS and YYEKEE (reference sequence).

This chain links TRBV5-1 with TRBJ2-7; D could derive from TRBD1 or TRBD2 (5 bases each). With 4 bases removed from V and 0 bases from J, the gap between germline ends came to 14 bases. The CDR3 is 15 amino acids. Germline V gene sequence: CDR1 SGHRS, CDR2 YFSETQ. The CDR3 DNA sequence: TGCGCCAGCAGCGGGACCCCTGAGGCCTCCTACGAGCAGTACTTC. It specifies CASSGTPEASYEQYF.

The chain has TRBV6-5 and TRBJ1-5; D gene ambiguous. Trimming removed 8 bases at V and 0 bases at J, with 14 bases between. Germline CDR1 MNHEY, CDR2 SVGAGI. The CDR3 covers 15 residues. The CDR3 region is CASGPTVYSNQPQHF. For the CDR3, the DNA is TGTGCCAGCGGCCCGACGGTCTATAGCAATCAGCCCCAGCATTTT.

This rearrangement joins TRBV20-1 to TRBJ2-1; 8 nucleotides agree with TRBD2. The CDR3 consists of 16 residues. The germline gives CDR1 DFQATT, CDR2 SNEGSKA (reference sequence). With 3 bases clipped from V and 5 bases from J, the junction kept 12 bases outside the gene matches. CDR3 sequence: CSARLAGGPGDNEQFF. DNA for the CDR3: TGCAGTGCTAGGCTCGCGGGGGGCCCAGGGGACAATGAGCAGTTCTTC.

This clonotype was found a few times. This chain joins TRBV5-1 and TRBJ2-1; the D gene could be TRBD1 or TRBD2 (5 bases each). Trimming pared 3 bases from V and 0 bases from J, leaving 10 bases between. The CDR3 totals 15 residues. Germline V gene sequence: CDR1 SGHRS, CDR2 YFSETQ. Written as DNA, the CDR3 is TGCGCCAGCAGCTCCGGGACCTACTCCTACAATGAGCAGTTCTTC. Residues: CASSSGTYSYNEQFF.

This chain joins TRBV5-1 and TRBJ2-7, with a weak D call TRBD2 (7 bases). Per the germline V gene, CDR1 is SGHRS and CDR2 is YFSETQ. V was pared by 4 bases and J by 5 bases, with 13 bases between. This CDR3 is 13 amino acids long. The CDR3, as DNA: TGCGCCAGCAGCGGGAGGGGGTTCGACGAGCAGTACTTC. It translates to CASSGRGFDEQYF.

This clonotype was found a few times. The chain has TRBV10-3 and TRBJ1-2; 7 nucleotides match TRBD1. CDR1 is ENHRY, CDR2 SYGVKD, per germline. The CDR3 loop spans 13 amino acids. V trimming: 10 bases; J trimming: 8 bases; junction bases outside the gene matches: 13. CDR3 region: CATSVRGLLGYTF. The CDR3 coding sequence is TGTGCCACCTCCGTTAGGGGGCTTTTAGGCTACACCTTC.

This clonotype was seen more than once but under ten times. The genes are TRBV20-1 and TRBJ1-5; D is ambiguous. Germline assignment: CDR1 DFQATT and CDR2 SNEGSKA (reference sequence). V dropped 0 bases and J dropped 2 bases, with 8 bases sitting between them. CDR3 size: 14 residues. The CDR3 sequence is CSARDPYGNQPQHF. In DNA form, the CDR3 reads TGCAGTGCTAGAGATCCGTATGGCAATCAGCCCCAGCATTTT.

The gene calls are TRBV4-2 and TRBJ2-1; 7 nucleotides line up with TRBD1. This CDR3 has 15 residues. Trimming removed 0 bases from V and 4 bases from J; junction bases left unmatched: 3. In germline, CDR1 is LGHNA, CDR2 YNFKEQ. CDR3 loop: CASSQEGTAYNEQFF. The CDR3 nucleotides read TGTGCCAGCAGCCAAGAGGGGACAGCATACAATGAGCAGTTCTTC.

The J gene is TRBJ2-1, the V gene TRBV11-2, with 9 bases that match TRBD2. The CDR3 contains 16 residues. Trimming at V came to 2 bases and at J to 2 bases, leaving 4 bases not matched to a gene. From germline, CDR1 is SGHAT and CDR2 FQNNGV. The CDR3 DNA follows: TGTGCCAGCAGCTTAAGGTCTAGCGGGGCCTACAATGAGCAGTTCTTC. Its translation is CASSLRSSGAYNEQFF.

Ten or more counts support this clonotype. The chain uses TRBV7-2 and TRBJ2-1; 15 bases map to TRBD2. Per the germline V gene, CDR1 is SGHTA and CDR2 is FQGNSA. This CDR3 spans 17 amino acids. J was trimmed by 8 bases and V by 7 bases; bases with no gene match: 12. CDR3 sequence (DNA): TGTGCCAGCAACTCCCCCCGGGGGACTAGCGGGAGGTATGAGCAGTTCTTC. Its protein is CASNSPRGTSGRYEQFF.

V gene TRBV14 combines with J gene TRBJ1-6, with 8 bases matching TRBD1. The trim removed 0 bases at V and 9 bases at J, leaving 1 base unmatched. This CDR3 is built from 14 residues. Germline values: CDR1 SGHDN, CDR2 FVKESK. The CDR3 sequence: CASSQETGGSPLHF. The CDR3 DNA sequence: TGTGCCAGCAGCCAAGAAACAGGGGGTTCACCCCTCCACTTT. Supplemented by reference TRBV14 and TRBJ1-6, the full variable domain reads EAGVTQFPSHSVIEKGQTVTLRCDPISGHDNLYWYRRVMGKEIKFLLHFVKESKQDESGMPNNRFLAERTGGTYSTLKVQPAELEDSGVYFCASSQETGGSPLHFGNGTRLTVT.

The rearrangement uses TRBV9 and TRBJ2-3, with D possibly matching TRBD2 (6 bases). The CDR3 has 15 amino acids. The germline CDR1 and CDR2 sequences are SGDLS and YYNGEE. Trimming took 0 bases from V and 2 from J, leaving 10 bases between them. The CDR3 DNA follows: TGTGCCAGCAGCGTAGAGGGGAGGATCACAGATACGCAGTATTTT. Translation: CASSVEGRITDTQYF.